This TCR beta chain is drawn from a study of blood T cell repertoires in COVID-19. Study overall: Both acute and convalescent COVID-19 samples were obtained from the United States, Italy and Spain. PBMCs, B-cell-depleted T cells, or T cells were the source of the cDNA or gDNA that made up the material.

Methods used by the authors: Amplification of reference gene primers provided the estimated nucleated cell counts. Assay used: immunoSEQ multiplex PCR; TCRdb lists only in-frame clones, some missing. The V and J calls and the clone size are those of that table, but D and trimming were determined from the DNA. The sample shows approximately 76,000 clones, around 79% of them seen only once. This clone was picked up many times. The CDR3 loop spans 14 amino acids. Germline CDR1 is PRHDT and CDR2 is FYEKMQ (reference sequence). Trimming left V 2 bases short and J 2 bases short, with 7 bases between. This clonotype was sampled from a man aged 45-65 years with acute or convalescent COVID-19. The specimen sequenced was peripheral blood. The chain links TRBV13 to TRBJ1-3, with no clear D. As DNA, the CDR3 is TGTGCCAGCAGCTTAACGGAGACTGGAAACACCATATATTTT. It yields the protein CASSLTETGNTIYF. The variable domain in full, with the rest retrieved from reference TRBV13 and TRBJ1-3, is AAGVIQSPRHLIKEKRETATLKCYPIPRHDTVYWYQQGPGQDPQFLISFYEKMQSDKGSIPDRFSAQQFSDYHSELNMSSLELGDSALYFCASSLTETGNTIYFGEGSWLTVV.